The following is a TCR beta chain sequence with its context. The CDR3 has 15 amino acids. V was cut by 3 bases and J by 6 bases, with 15 bases left in between. Germline V lookup: CDR1 SGHTA, CDR2 FQGNSA. The data derive from a study of shared clonotypes between healthy human individuals. Assay used: immunoSEQ multiplex PCR; TCRdb lists only in-frame clones, some missing. The sample holds fewer than 700,000 clones, roughly four fifths seen once. The sequenced sample consisted of PBMCs. The clonotype comes from a woman aged 40 to 50 in good health. Some clones in this sample may be carry-over from other donors' samples. This chain uses TRBV7-2 with TRBJ2-1, with a possible D match to TRBD2 (6 bases). The CDR3 DNA is TGTGCCAGCAGCTTTAGCGGCGGGGAGGCCAATGAGCAGTTCTTC. It encodes CASSFSGGEANEQFF.